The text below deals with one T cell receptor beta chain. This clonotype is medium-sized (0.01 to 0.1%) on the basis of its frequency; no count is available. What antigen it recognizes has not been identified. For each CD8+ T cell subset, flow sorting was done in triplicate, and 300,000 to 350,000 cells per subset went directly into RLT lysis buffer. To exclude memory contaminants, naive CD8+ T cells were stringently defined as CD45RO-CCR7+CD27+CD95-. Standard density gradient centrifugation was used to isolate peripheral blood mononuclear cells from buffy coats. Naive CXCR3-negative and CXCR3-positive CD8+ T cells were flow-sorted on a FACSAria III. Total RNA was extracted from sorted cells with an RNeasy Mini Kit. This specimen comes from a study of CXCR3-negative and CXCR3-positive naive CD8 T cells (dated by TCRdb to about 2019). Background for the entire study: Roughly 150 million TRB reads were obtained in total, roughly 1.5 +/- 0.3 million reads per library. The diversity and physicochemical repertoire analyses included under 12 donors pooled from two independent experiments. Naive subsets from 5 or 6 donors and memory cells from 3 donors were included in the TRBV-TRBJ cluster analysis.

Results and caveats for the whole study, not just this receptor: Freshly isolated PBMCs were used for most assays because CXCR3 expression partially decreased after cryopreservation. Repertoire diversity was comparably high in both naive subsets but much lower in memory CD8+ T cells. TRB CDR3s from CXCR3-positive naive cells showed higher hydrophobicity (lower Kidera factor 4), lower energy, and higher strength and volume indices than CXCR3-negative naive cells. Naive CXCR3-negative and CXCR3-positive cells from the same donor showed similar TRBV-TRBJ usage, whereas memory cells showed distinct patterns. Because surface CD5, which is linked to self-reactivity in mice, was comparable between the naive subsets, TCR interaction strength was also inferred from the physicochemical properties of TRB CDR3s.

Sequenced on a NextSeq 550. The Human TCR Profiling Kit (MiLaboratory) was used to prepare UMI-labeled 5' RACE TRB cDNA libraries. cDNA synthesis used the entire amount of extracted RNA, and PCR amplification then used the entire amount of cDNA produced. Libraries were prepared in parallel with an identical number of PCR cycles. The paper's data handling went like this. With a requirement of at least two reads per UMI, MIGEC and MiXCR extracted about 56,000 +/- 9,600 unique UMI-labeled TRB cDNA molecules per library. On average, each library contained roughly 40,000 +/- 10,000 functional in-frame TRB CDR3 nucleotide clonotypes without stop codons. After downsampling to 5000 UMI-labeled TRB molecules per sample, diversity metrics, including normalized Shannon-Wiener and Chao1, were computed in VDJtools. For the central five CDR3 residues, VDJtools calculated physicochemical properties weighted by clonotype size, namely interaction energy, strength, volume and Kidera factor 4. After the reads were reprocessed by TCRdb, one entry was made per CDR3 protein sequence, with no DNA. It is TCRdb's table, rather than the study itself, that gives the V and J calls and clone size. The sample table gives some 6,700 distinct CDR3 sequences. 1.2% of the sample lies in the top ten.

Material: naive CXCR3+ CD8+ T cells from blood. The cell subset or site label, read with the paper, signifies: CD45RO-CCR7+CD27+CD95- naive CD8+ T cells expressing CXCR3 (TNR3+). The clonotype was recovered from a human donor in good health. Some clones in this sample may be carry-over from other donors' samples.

The CDR3 amino acid sequence is: CSATETITSTDTQYF. In this chain, TRBV20-1 is recombined with TRBJ2-3. Taken from the germline V gene (reference sequence), the CDR1 and CDR2 loops are DFQATT and SNEGSKA. The CDR3 spans 15 residues, from the cysteine through the phenylalanine. Only the protein is on record.